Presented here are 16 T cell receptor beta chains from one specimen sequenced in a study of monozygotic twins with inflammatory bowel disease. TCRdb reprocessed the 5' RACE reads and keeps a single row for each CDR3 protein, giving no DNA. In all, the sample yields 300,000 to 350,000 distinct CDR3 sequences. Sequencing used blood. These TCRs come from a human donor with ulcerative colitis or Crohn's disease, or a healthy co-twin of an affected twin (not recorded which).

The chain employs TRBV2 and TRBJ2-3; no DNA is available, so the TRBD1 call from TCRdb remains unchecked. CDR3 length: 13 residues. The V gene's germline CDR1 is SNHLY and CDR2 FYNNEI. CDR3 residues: CASGGGSTDTQYF.

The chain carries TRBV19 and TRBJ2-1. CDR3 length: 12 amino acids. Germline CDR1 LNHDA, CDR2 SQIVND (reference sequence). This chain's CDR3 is CASSIGHSLQFF.

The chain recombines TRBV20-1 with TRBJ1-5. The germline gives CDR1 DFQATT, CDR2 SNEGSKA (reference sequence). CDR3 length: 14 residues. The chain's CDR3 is CSARPVDGNQPQHF.

CDR3 residues: CASSLTGRLATNEKLFF. V is TRBV7-2 and J is TRBJ1-4; TCRdb lists TRBD1, though no DNA is available to test this call. The CDR3 is 17 residues long. Germline CDR1 and CDR2: SGHTA and FQGNSA.

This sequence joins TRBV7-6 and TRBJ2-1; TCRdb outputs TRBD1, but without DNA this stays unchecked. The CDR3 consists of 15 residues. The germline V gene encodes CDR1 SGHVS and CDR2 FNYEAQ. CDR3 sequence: CASSLGAVGNNEQFF. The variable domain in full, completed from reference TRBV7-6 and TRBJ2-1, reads GAGVSQSPRYKVTKRGQDVALRCDPISGHVSLYWYRQALGQGPEFLTYFNYEAQQDKSGLPNDRFSAERPEGSISTLTIQRTEQRDSAMYRCASSLGAVGNNEQFFGPGTRLTVL.

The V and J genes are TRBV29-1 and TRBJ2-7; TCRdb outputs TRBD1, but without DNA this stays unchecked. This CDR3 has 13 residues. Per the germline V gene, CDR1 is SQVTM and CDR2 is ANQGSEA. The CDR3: CSARDREAGEQYF.

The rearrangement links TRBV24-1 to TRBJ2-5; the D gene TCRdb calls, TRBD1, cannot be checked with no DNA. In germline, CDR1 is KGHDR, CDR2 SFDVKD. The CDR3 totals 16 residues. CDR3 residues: CATSDSDPTGLETQYF.

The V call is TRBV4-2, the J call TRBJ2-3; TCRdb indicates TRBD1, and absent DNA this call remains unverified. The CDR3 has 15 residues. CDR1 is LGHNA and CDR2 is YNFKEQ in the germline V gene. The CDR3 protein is CASSQDRTNTDTQYF.

CDR3 protein: CASSRRGIAGKYEQYF. The chain carries TRBV5-6 and TRBJ2-7; absent DNA, TCRdb's TRBD2 call cannot be checked. The CDR3 runs to 16 residues. Germline-derived CDR1 and CDR2 are SGHDT and YYEEEE.

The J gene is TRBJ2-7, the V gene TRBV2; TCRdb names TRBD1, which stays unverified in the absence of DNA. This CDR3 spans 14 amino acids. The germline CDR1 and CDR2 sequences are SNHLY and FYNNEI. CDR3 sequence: CASSSPGQLYEQYF.

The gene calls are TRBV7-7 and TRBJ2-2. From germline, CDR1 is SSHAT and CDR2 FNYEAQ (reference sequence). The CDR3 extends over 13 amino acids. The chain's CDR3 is CASSSKLNGELFF.

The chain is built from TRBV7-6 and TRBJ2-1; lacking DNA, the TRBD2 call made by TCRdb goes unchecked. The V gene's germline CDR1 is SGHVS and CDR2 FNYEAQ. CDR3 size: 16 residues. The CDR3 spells CASSFRIAGGYNEQFF.

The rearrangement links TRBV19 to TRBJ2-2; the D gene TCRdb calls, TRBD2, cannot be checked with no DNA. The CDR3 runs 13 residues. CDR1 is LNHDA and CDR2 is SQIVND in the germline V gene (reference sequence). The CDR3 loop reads CASSSGWTGELFF.

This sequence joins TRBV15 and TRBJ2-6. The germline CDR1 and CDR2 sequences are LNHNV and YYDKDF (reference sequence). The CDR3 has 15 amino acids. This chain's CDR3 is CATSMVISGANVLTF.

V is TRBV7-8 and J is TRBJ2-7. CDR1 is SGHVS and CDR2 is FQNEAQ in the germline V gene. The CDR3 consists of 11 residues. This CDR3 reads CASSLSHEQYF.

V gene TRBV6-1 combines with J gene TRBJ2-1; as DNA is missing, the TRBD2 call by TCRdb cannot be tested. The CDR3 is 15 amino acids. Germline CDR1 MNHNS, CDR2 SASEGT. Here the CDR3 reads CASSETTSGRYEQFF.